This T cell receptor beta chain was sequenced for a study of response to subunit inactivated influenza vaccine. Study outcomes and limitations: T cells newly recruited by each seasonal influenza vaccination are few, the authors suggested.

The V and J ends lost 10 bases and 4 bases, in that order; junction bases with no gene match: 10. The CDR3 is 14 residues long. Looked up from germline, CDR1 is MNHNS and CDR2 is SASEGT. As to this clonotype: Its antigen remains unidentified.

One entry per CDR3 protein, called by TCRdb with MiXCR from the RT-PCR reads. Of 450,000 to 550,000 distinct CDR3 sequences listed, approximately 24% are singletons. The receptor's source is a man aged 45-65 years who received an inactivated influenza vaccine. This sequence joins TRBV6-1 and TRBJ2-3; 8 bases agree with TRBD1. This material consisted of CD4+ T cells sorted from PBMCs, taken around 5 days after vaccination. CDR3 nucleotide sequence: TGTGCCACGCAACAGGGGGATATTGCAGATACGCAGTATTTT. Translated: CATQQGDIADTQYF.